This T cell receptor (beta chain) was found in a study of OX40 agonist ivuxolimab in advanced cancers. About the research overall: An agonistic human IgG2 monoclonal antibody against OX40 (CD134) was given. At approximately 80% male, the cohort had a mean age of 60 years, ranging from roughly 20 to 85.

V lost 0 bases to trimming and J lost 7 bases, with 12 bases between them. The length of the CDR3 is 14 residues. Looked up from germline, CDR1 is LNHNV and CDR2 is YYDKDF (reference sequence). TCRdb keeps only in-frame clones here, not all; method: immunoSEQ multiplex PCR. The table lists some 50,000 clones, 60% to 80% of them singletons. This clonotype was sampled from an adult with an advanced solid tumor such as melanoma, head and neck, liver or kidney cancer. Sequencing used CD4+ or CD8+ T cells sorted from blood, obtained in a trial of the OX40 agonist ivuxolimab. This chain connects TRBV15 to TRBJ1-2, with D possibly matching TRBD1 (5 bases). Here the CDR3 reads CATSRDKGAGGYTF. Here the CDR3 DNA reads TGTGCCACCAGCAGAGATAAAGGGGCGGGTGGCTACACCTTC. Full variable domain (missing parts from reference TRBV15 and TRBJ1-2): DAMVIQNPRYQVTQFGKPVTLSCSQTLNHNVMYWYQQKSSQAPKLLFHYYDKDFNNEADTPDNFQSRRPNTSFCFLDIRSPGLGDTAMYLCATSRDKGAGGYTFGSGTRLTVV.